This passage covers 19 T cell receptor beta chains from one sample sequenced in a study of blood T cell repertoires in COVID-19. Using immunoSEQ multiplex PCR, the repertoire was profiled, and TCRdb retains in-frame clones only, with some absent. The sample holds approximately 54,000 clones, around 84% seen once. The specimen was peripheral blood. Receptor source: a man older than 75 with active COVID-19.

The gene calls are TRBV10-3 and TRBJ1-1; TRBD1 matches at 9 bases. This CDR3 spans 14 amino acids. Germline V gives CDR1 ENHRY, CDR2 SYGVKD. Trimming at V came to 6 bases and at J to 5 bases, leaving 7 bases not matched to a gene. CDR3 sequence (DNA): TGTGCCATCAGCCCAGACAGGGGGAGGACTGAAGCTTTCTTT. Protein: CAISPDRGRTEAFF.

The chain links TRBV10-3 to TRBJ1-1; the D gene is possibly TRBD1 (6 bases). V was cut by 6 bases and J by 4 bases, with 15 bases left in between. Germline V lookup: CDR1 ENHRY, CDR2 SYGVKD. This CDR3 is 14 amino acids long. CDR3 in DNA: TGTGCCATCAGCTCTCCGACAGGTCTCACTGAAGCTTTCTTT. Amino acids: CAISSPTGLTEAFF.

The rearrangement links TRBV2 to TRBJ2-7, with D perhaps TRBD2 (6 bases). V was cut by 6 bases and J by 3 bases, with 12 bases left in between. There are 13 residues in the CDR3. Germline V lookup: CDR1 SNHLY, CDR2 FYNNEI. CDR3 bases: TGTGCCAGCAGCTTTTCGGGGGTCTACGAGCAGTACTTC. It is translated as CASSFSGVYEQYF.

The rearrangement links TRBV6-2 or TRBV6-3 to TRBJ1-5, with 9 bases lining up with TRBD1. The CDR3 loop spans 17 amino acids. The germline gives CDR1 MNHEY, CDR2 SVGEGT. The V segment lost 0 bases and the J segment 4 bases; nucleotides outside the gene matches: 7. The CDR3 region has the DNA TGTGCCAGCAGTTACTCGACAGGGGGGAGGCGGAATCAGCCCCAGCATTTT. Its protein product is CASSYSTGGRRNQPQHF.

The chain uses TRBV5-4 and TRBJ2-3; 10 positions agree with TRBD2. Germline CDR1 and CDR2: SGHNT and YYREEE (reference sequence). The trim removed 4 bases at V and 0 bases at J, leaving 8 bases unmatched. The CDR3 loop spans 17 amino acids. CDR3 coding DNA: TGTGCCAGCAGCGATGTGCGGACTAGCGGAAGCACAGATACGCAGTATTTT. This translates into CASSDVRTSGSTDTQYF. Supplemented by reference TRBV5-4 and TRBJ2-3, the full variable domain reads ETGVTQSPTHLIKTRGQQVTLRCSSQSGHNTVSWYQQALGQGPQFIFQYYREEENGRGNFPPRFSGLQFPNYSSELNVNALELDDSALYLCASSDVRTSGSTDTQYFGPGTRLTVL.

The V call is TRBV7-2, the J call TRBJ2-7; 7 nucleotides agree with TRBD1. V shed 3 bases, J shed 2 bases, and the junction held 7 bases outside the gene matches. The CDR3 totals 15 residues. CDR1 is SGHTA and CDR2 is FQGNSA in the germline V gene. The CDR3 bases are TGTGCCAGCAGCTTCCTCCCCCAGGGGGCCTACGAGCAGTACTTC. This encodes CASSFLPQGAYEQYF. Combining the CDR3 with reference TRBV7-2 and TRBJ2-7 gives the whole variable domain GAGVSQSPSNKVTEKGKDVELRCDPISGHTALYWYRQSLGQGLEFLIYFQGNSAPDKSGLPSDRFSAERTGGSVSTLTIQRTQQEDSAVYLCASSFLPQGAYEQYFGPGTRLTVT.

This sequence joins TRBV6-2 or TRBV6-3 and TRBJ2-3; D is perhaps TRBD2 (5 bases). The germline V gene has CDR1 MNHEY and CDR2 SVGEGT. V was clipped by 0 bases and J by 2 bases, with 9 bases between them. The CDR3 has 15 amino acids. The CDR3, as DNA: TGTGCCAGCAGTTACTCAACACGGGACACAGATACGCAGTATTTT. This translates into CASSYSTRDTDTQYF.

V gene TRBV10-2 combines with J gene TRBJ2-2; D possibly corresponds to TRBD1 (5 bases). The CDR3 totals 14 residues. Germline V gives CDR1 WSHSY, CDR2 SAAADI. The V end lost 3 bases, the J end lost 7 bases, and 12 bases lay between the germline ends. Here the CDR3 DNA reads TGCGCCAGCAGTGAAGCAGGGCAAAACGGGGAGCTGTTTTTT. Amino acid sequence: CASSEAGQNGELFF.

The chain joins TRBV19 to TRBJ1-5, with 7 bases identical to TRBD1. V lost 6 bases, J lost 3 bases, and 11 bases stayed unmatched. There are 16 residues in the CDR3. CDR1 is LNHDA and CDR2 is SQIVND in the germline V gene (reference sequence). The CDR3: CASRTTGRKSNQPQHF. In DNA, the CDR3 is TGTGCCAGTAGGACGACAGGGAGAAAGTCCAATCAGCCCCAGCATTTT.

The DNA of the CDR3 is TGTGCCAGCAGTTACTCCCCCCGGGACAGGGGTAATCAGCCCCAGCATTTT. Translated, it gives CASSYSPRDRGNQPQHF. J is TRBJ1-5 and V is TRBV6-8, with 10 bases lining up with TRBD1. The CDR3 is made up of 17 amino acids. After removal of 0 bases from V and 4 bases from J, the junction contained 6 bases not matched to a gene. Per germline, CDR1 MNHGY and CDR2 SAAAGT.

The genes are TRBV30 and TRBJ2-1; 15 nucleotides line up with TRBD2. This CDR3 contains 21 residues. The V segment lost 2 bases and the J segment 6 bases; nucleotides outside the gene matches: 20. Germline CDR1 and CDR2: GTSNPN and SVGIG (reference sequence). The CDR3 DNA reads TGTGCCTGGAGTCCAAAGACAGCCGTCGCCGGGACTAGCGGGAGGCTCAATGAGCAGTTCTTC. Translating gives CAWSPKTAVAGTSGRLNEQFF. Using reference TRBV30 and TRBJ2-1 for the parts outside the CDR3, the full variable domain is SQTIHQWPATLVQPVGSPLSLECTVEGTSNPNLYWYRQAAGRGLQLLFYSVGIGQISSEVPQNLSASRPQDRQFILSSKKLLLSDSGFYLCAWSPKTAVAGTSGRLNEQFFGPGTRLTVL.

The chain carries TRBV6-1 and TRBJ2-2; 11 positions agree with TRBD2. Trimming removed 3 bases from V and 5 bases from J; junction bases left unmatched: 5. This CDR3 region has 16 residues. Germline V gives CDR1 MNHNS, CDR2 SASEGT. This CDR3 reads CASSELVAGGTGELFF. The CDR3 DNA is TGTGCCAGCAGTGAGCTAGTAGCGGGAGGGACCGGGGAGCTGTTTTTT.

This chain connects TRBV2 to TRBJ1-5; no clear D. This CDR3 contains 12 residues. V was trimmed by 6 bases and J by 5 bases, leaving 8 bases between them. Germline V gene data show CDR1 as SNHLY and CDR2 as FYNNEI. DNA of the CDR3: TGTGCCAGCAGGGGAGGGTATCAGCCCCAGCATTTT. This gives the protein CASRGGYQPQHF.

The CDR3 loop is CASAGAADTQYF. Written as DNA, the CDR3 is TGTGCCAGCGCGGGGGCGGCAGATACGCAGTATTTT. V usage is TRBV28 and J usage is TRBJ2-3; the D gene is possibly TRBD2 (7 bases). CDR1 is MDHEN and CDR2 is SYDVKM in the germline V gene. The CDR3 totals 12 residues. V lost 8 bases and J 4 bases, leaving 10 bases between the germline ends.

The chain combines TRBV11-2 with TRBJ2-5, with 7 positions matching TRBD1. Trimming took 5 bases from V and 4 from J; bases not matched to a gene: 16. Germline V CDR1 and CDR2: SGHAT, FQNNGV. The CDR3 sequence is 17 residues long. The CDR3 DNA follows: TGTGCCAGCAGCCTAAAAGAGGGGGCGTTCGTAGGAGAGACCCAGTACTTC. This sequence encodes CASSLKEGAFVGETQYF.

This clone was seen a single time. The chain carries TRBV6-5 and TRBJ2-7; 7 nucleotides line up with TRBD1. Germline V gene lookup returns CDR1 MNHEY and CDR2 SVGAGI. With V trimmed by 5 bases and J by 7 bases, 11 bases remained unmatched. CDR3 length: 14 residues. The CDR3 sequence is CASSRRDSLREQYF. As DNA, the CDR3 is TGTGCCAGCAGTCGTCGGGACAGTTTAAGGGAGCAGTACTTC.

CDR3 loop: CASSPQDRGRTEAFF. The CDR3 DNA follows: TGTGCCAGCAGCCCGCAGGACAGGGGGCGTACCGAAGCTTTCTTT. The chain combines TRBV7-2 with TRBJ1-1, with 11 bases that match TRBD1. Germline-derived CDR1 and CDR2 are SGHTA and FQGNSA. The CDR3 covers 15 residues. J gave up 8 bases and V 5 bases, and 10 bases lay outside the gene matches.

The chain combines TRBV7-2 with TRBJ2-1; D unresolved. Per the germline V gene, CDR1 is SGHTA and CDR2 is FQGNSA. This CDR3 is 11 amino acids long. Trimming took off 5 bases at V and 7 bases at J, with 6 bases between the two ends. Written as DNA, the CDR3 is TGTGCCAGCAGCCTCCCGAATGAGCAGTTCTTC. Protein sequence: CASSLPNEQFF.

The CDR3 DNA follows: TGTGCCAGCACAACAGGCCTAAACACTGAAGCTTTCTTT. As protein: CASTTGLNTEAFF. The chain has TRBV9 and TRBJ1-1; weak D call: TRBD1 (5 bases). V dropped 6 bases and J dropped 2 bases, with 11 bases sitting between them. From germline, CDR1 is SGDLS and CDR2 YYNGEE. The CDR3 is made up of 13 amino acids.